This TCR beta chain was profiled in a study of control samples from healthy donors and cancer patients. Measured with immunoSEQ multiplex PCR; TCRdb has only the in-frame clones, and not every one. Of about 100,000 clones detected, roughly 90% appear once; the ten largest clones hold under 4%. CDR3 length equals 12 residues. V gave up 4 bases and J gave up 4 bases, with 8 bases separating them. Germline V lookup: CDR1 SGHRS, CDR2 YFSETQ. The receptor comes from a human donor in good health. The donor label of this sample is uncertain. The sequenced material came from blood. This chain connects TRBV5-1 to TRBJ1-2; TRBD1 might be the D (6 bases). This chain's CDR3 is CASSGDTYGYTF. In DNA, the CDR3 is TGCGCCAGCAGCGGGGACACCTATGGCTACACCTTC. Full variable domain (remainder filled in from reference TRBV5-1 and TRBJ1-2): KAGVTQTPRYLIKTRGQQVTLSCSPISGHRSVSWYQQTPGQGLQFLFEYFSETQRNKGNFPGRFSGRQFSNSRSEMNVSTLELGDSALYLCASSGDTYGYTFGSGTRLTVV.